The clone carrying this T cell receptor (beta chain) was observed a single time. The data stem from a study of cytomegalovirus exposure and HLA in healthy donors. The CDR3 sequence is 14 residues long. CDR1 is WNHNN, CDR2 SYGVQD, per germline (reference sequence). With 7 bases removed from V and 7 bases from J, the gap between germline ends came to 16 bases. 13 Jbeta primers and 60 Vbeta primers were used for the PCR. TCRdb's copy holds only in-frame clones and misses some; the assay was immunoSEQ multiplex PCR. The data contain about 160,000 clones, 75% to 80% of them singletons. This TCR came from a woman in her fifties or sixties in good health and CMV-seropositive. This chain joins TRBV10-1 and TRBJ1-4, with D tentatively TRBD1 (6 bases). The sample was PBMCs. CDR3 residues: CASTYRGGGEKLFF. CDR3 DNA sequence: TGCGCCAGCACATACCGAGGGGGGGGTGAAAAACTGTTTTTT.